This TCR beta chain was observed in a study of T cells after yellow fever vaccination (dated by TCRdb to the late 2010s). With respect to the entire study: The SMART-Seq v4 Ultra Low Input RNA kit was used to prepare libraries from fractions with low cell numbers. Bulk TCR alpha and beta repertoires were sequenced longitudinally to track T-cell clones before and after primary and booster YFV17D yellow fever vaccination. Two healthy male donors, one aged 18 to 30 and one aged 30 to 40 years, made up the cohort. Blood was collected at multiple timepoints before and after primary and secondary immunization, and bulk PBMC replicates and cell subsets were isolated. The research as a whole found: Computational filtering was required because FACS-sorted repertoires could contain abundant contaminating clonotypes from the bulk population. Most clones expanded after primary vaccination (approximately 96% of CD4 and 88% of CD8) were re-detected after the booster, suggesting that broad memory maintenance occurred. A small fraction of clonotypes appeared in both the CD4 and CD8 compartments, likely as a result of convergent recombination. The study included only two donors, which limits how far the findings can be generalized. Compared with the primary T-cell response, the secondary T-cell response was weaker but faster, peaking on day 5 rather than day 15.

Per the publication, the treatment or condition label means: live attenuated yellow fever vaccine strain. A standard Ficoll-Paque protocol was used to isolate PBMCs from peripheral blood. CD4 and CD8 T-cell fractions were isolated with Dynabeads CD4 and CD8 positive selection kits. TriZol was used to extract RNA from bulk PBMCs, CD4 and CD8 fractions, and dextramer-positive and dextramer-negative fractions. For this clonotype: Its antigen is currently not known. The sample holds no much larger clone one base away, and base qualities are not on file.

The sequencer listed for this sample is Illumina NovaSeq 6000. Synthesis of TCR cDNA relied on 5'RACE template switching, a step that introduced a universal primer site along with unique molecular identifiers. Priming for cDNA synthesis came from both the TCR alpha and TCR beta constant segments. Libraries were amplified in two PCR steps, with sample barcodes and sequencing adapters added in the second step. Libraries were sequenced on Illumina HiSeq 2500 (2x100 bp) or NovaSeq (2x150 bp). The authors' analysis ran thus. Demultiplexing of reads and collapsing into UMI consensus sequences were performed with MIGEC, and V(D)J alignment was carried out with MiXCR. Vaccine-responding clonotypes were identified with edgeR using replicate PBMC samples, with FDR below 0.01 and a log2 fold change above 5 up to day 15 being required. CD4 or CD8 identity was assigned to each bulk clonotype according to whether the clonotype was present at higher abundance in the sequenced CD4 repertoire or the sequenced CD8 repertoire. TCRdb's own reprocessing of the public reads used fastp at Q25 and MiXCR and kept productive beta chains. Each entry merges the rows of one CDR3 protein and shows their most common DNA and genes. TCRdb, not the authors, supplied the V and J calls. Counted in this sample were 200,000 to 250,000 distinct CDR3 sequences; more than 3% of them appeared once. Together, the top ten hold roughly 3.2% of the sample.

The CDR3 has 16 amino acids, counting the end cysteine and phenylalanine. The retained sequence is limited to the CDR3, 48 bases, with the frame set at the first base. V has 1 base trimmed and J has 2 bases trimmed; junction bases matching no gene number 2. CDR1 KGHSH and CDR2 LQKENI are derived from the germline V gene. The receptor comes from a young man who received the YFV17D yellow fever vaccine. The source was CD4+ T cells sorted from PBMCs, collected 10 days after the yellow fever booster vaccination. The rearrangement joined TRBV18 to TRBJ2-1, with 10 bases matching TRBD2. The CDR3: CASSPLSGGAYNEQFF. In nucleotide form, the sequence is TGTGCCAGCTCACCACTGAGCGGGGGGGCCTACAATGAGCAGTTCTTC.